Following are 6 T cell receptor beta chains from one sample sequenced in a study of CD8 T cells in ankylosing spondylitis. TCRdb independently ran MiXCR on the 5' RACE reads; one entry per CDR3 protein. This table holds some 120,000 distinct CDR3 sequences, approximately 14% found once. The sample comprised blood, either unsorted or a sorted T cell fraction (not recorded which). These TCRs come from a female donor with ankylosing spondylitis or in good health (not recorded which).

This clonotype was picked up many times. The gene calls are TRBV10-3 and TRBJ1-2; TRBD1 might be the D (5 bases). Looked up from germline, CDR1 is ENHRY and CDR2 is SYGVKD. The CDR3 runs 16 residues. V dropped 3 bases and J dropped 6 bases, with 20 bases sitting between them. CDR3 region: CAISEGQGGPGHGYTF. CDR3 nucleotides: TGTGCCATCAGTGAAGGGCAGGGAGGCCCGGGTCATGGCTACACCTTC.

This chain uses TRBV29-1 with TRBJ2-1, with a weak D call TRBD2 (5 bases). V lost 7 bases to trimming and J lost 7 bases, with 11 bases between them. Germline V lookup: CDR1 SQVTM, CDR2 ANQGSEA. CDR3 length: 11 residues. CDR3 nucleotides: TGCAGCGGGGAAGGCGGGAATGAGCAGTTCTTC. As protein: CSGEGGNEQFF.

This clonotype was recorded many times. The chain uses TRBV3-1 and TRBJ2-7; D unresolved. The ends were cut back, 4 bases at V and 0 bases at J, with 13 bases in the middle. Germline V gene data show CDR1 as LGHDT and CDR2 as YNNKEL (reference sequence). This CDR3 comprises 15 residues. The CDR3 region has the DNA TGTGCCAGCAGCCCTTTCCCAGGTACCTCCTACGAGCAGTACTTC. Residues: CASSPFPGTSYEQYF.

This chain uses TRBV9 with TRBJ2-3; D gene uncertain. The germline CDR1 and CDR2 sequences are SGDLS and YYNGEE. V dropped 0 bases and J dropped 0 bases, with 5 bases sitting between them. The CDR3 has 14 amino acids. The CDR3 DNA is TGTGCCAGCAGCGTAGAACGGAGCACAGATACGCAGTATTTT. Protein product: CASSVERSTDTQYF.

In its sample, this clonotype was seen many times. The rearrangement uses TRBV12-3 or TRBV12-4 and TRBJ2-3, with a weak D call TRBD1 (6 bases). The V gene lost 5 bases and the J gene lost 2 bases, with 8 bases spanning the gap. CDR3 length: 13 amino acids. DNA of the CDR3: TGTGCCAGCAGTGGGGACATCACAGATACGCAGTATTTT. Translation: CASSGDITDTQYF.

This clonotype has at least ten counts. This chain connects TRBV7-2 to TRBJ2-3; D possibly corresponds to TRBD2 (5 bases). CDR3 size: 13 residues. The germline V gene has CDR1 SGHTA and CDR2 FQGNSA. Trimming shortened V by 5 bases and J by 5 bases, and 11 bases separated the two germline ends. This CDR3 is CASSPLGGDTQYF. CDR3 nucleotide sequence: TGTGCCAGCAGCCCATTAGGAGGAGATACGCAGTATTTT.